This T cell receptor (beta chain) was captured by sequencing in a study of cytomegalovirus exposure and HLA in healthy donors. With regard to this clone: Its antigen is still unknown.

The PCR employed 60 Vbeta primers together with 13 Jbeta primers. Profiled with immunoSEQ multiplex PCR; TCRdb holds only in-frame clones, not every one. The table records 90,000 to 120,000 clones, around 62% of them present only once. Trimming left V 6 bases short and J 0 bases short, with 11 bases between. The germline gives CDR1 MNHNS, CDR2 SASEGT. This CDR3 contains 14 residues. Overall study findings and caveats: In vitro checks showed that a few CMV-associated chains really do target CMV antigens. Apart from CMV serostatus, no immune exposure information was available. High specificity and sensitivity for cytomegalovirus status were reported for the classifier. Per a prior analysis, the majority of TCR beta V segments were productive roughly 90% or roughly 30% of the time.

The chain has TRBV6-1 and TRBJ1-1; D not certain. The receptor was isolated from a young man in good health and CMV-seropositive. Sequences were obtained from PBMCs. The DNA for the CDR3 is TGTGCCAGCAGGCCGGGAACCATGAACACTGAAGCTTTCTTT. It is translated as CASRPGTMNTEAFF.